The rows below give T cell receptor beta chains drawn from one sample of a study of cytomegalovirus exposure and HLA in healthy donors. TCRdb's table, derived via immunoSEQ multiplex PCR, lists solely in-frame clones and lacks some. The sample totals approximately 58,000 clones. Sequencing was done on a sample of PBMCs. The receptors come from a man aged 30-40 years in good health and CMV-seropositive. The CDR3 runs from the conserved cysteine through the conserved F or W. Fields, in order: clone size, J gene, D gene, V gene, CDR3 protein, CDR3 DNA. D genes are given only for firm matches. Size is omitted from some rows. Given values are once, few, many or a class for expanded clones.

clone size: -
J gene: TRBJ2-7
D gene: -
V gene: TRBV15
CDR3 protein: CATSRDLGDEQYF
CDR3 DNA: TGTGCCACCAGCAGAGATTTGGGCGACGAGCAGTACTTC

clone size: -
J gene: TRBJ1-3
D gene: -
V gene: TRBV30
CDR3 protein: CAWSVSGSGNTIYF
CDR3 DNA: TGTGCCTGGAGTGTATCAGGGTCTGGAAACACCATATATTTT

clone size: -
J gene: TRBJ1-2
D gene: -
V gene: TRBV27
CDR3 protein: CASSFGPLTGDYGYTF
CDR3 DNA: TGTGCCAGCAGTTTTGGGCCCTTGACAGGTGACTATGGCTACACCTTC

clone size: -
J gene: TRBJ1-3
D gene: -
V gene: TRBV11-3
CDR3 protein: CASSPRQISSGNTIYF
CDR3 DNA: TGTGCCAGCAGCCCCAGACAGATAAGCTCTGGAAACACCATATATTTT

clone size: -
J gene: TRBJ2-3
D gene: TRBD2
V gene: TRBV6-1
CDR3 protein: CASSEAASGGAADTQYF
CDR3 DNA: TGTGCCAGCAGTGAAGCGGCTAGCGGGGGGGCAGCGGATACGCAGTATTTT

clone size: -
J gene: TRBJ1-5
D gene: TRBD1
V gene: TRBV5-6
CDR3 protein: CASSFSGGSNQPQHF
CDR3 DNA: TGTGCCAGCAGCTTTTCAGGGGGCAGCAATCAGCCCCAGCATTTT

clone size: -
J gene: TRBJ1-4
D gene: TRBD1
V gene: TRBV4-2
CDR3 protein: CASSHRTGGIRDEKLFF
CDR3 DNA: TGTGCCAGCAGCCACCGGACAGGGGGCATTCGGGATGAAAAACTGTTTTTT

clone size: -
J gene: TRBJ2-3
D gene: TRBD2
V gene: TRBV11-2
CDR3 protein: CASSLVASGRSTDKQYF
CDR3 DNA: TGTGCCAGCAGCTTAGTGGCTAGCGGGAGGAGCACAGATAAGCAGTATTTT

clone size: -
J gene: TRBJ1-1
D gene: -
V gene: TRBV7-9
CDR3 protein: CASSLRQDTEAFF
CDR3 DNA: TGTGCCAGCAGCTTAAGACAGGACACTGAAGCTTTCTTT

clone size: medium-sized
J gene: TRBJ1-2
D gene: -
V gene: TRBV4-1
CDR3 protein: CASSQEASYGYTF
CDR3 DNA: TGCGCCAGCAGCCAAGAAGCGAGTTATGGCTACACCTTC

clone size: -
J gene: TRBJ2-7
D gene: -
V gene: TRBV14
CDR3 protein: CASSQEGSSYEQYF
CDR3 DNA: TGTGCCAGCAGCCAGGAGGGGAGCTCCTACGAGCAGTACTTC

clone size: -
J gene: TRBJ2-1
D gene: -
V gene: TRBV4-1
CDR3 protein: CASSQDRSGRGGEQFF
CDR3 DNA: TGCGCCAGCAGCCAAGATCGGTCTGGGAGGGGGGGTGAGCAGTTCTTC

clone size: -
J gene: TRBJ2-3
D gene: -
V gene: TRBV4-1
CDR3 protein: CASSHLLGSFTDAQYF
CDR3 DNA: TGCGCCAGCAGCCATCTCTTAGGAAGTTTCACAGATGCGCAGTATTTT

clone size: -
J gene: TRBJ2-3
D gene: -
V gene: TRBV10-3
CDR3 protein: CAISDRLTDTQYF
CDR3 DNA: TGTGCCATCAGTGACAGACTCACAGATACGCAGTATTTT

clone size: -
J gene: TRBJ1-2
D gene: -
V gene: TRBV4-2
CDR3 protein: CASSQGGVSSWGYTF
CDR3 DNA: TGTGCCAGCAGCCAAGGGGGCGTCTCCAGTTGGGGCTACACCTTC

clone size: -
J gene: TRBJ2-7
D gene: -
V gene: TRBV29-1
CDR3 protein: CSVELAGPSYEQYF
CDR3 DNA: TGCAGCGTTGAACTCGCCGGTCCTTCCTACGAGCAGTACTTC

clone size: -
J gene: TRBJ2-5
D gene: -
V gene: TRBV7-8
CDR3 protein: CASSLVSAHQETQYF
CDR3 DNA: TGTGCCAGCAGCTTAGTCAGCGCTCACCAAGAGACCCAGTACTTC

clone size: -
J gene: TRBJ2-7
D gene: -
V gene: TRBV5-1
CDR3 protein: CASSLVGVEQYF
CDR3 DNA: TGCGCCAGCAGCTTGGTCGGGGTCGAGCAGTACTTC

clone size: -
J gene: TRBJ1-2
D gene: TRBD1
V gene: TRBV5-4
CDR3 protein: CASSGRTGGNGYTF
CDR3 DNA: TGTGCCAGCAGCGGTAGGACAGGGGGCAATGGCTACACCTTC

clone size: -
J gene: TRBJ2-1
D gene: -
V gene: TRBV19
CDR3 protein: CASTQAASETNEQFF
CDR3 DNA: TGTGCCAGTACCCAGGCAGCTAGCGAAACCAATGAGCAGTTCTTC

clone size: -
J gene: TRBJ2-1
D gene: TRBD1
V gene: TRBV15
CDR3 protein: CATRGEIQGARDNEQFF
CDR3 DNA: TGTGCCACCAGAGGAGAGATTCAGGGGGCACGAGACAATGAGCAGTTCTTC

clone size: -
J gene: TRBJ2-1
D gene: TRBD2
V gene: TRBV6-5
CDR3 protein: CASSGGGPHNEQFF
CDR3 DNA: TGTGCCAGCAGTGGGGGAGGGCCACACAATGAGCAGTTCTTC

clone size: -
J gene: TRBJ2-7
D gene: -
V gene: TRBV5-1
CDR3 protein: CASSLDSSEQYF
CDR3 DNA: TGCGCCAGCAGCTTGGATTCGAGCGAGCAGTACTTC

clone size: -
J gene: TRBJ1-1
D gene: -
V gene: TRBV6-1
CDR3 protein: CASSIEGLNTEAFF
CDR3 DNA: TGTGCCAGCAGTATCGAGGGTCTGAACACTGAAGCTTTCTTT

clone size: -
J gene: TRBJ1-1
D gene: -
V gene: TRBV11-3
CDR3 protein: CASSLSQGTEAFF
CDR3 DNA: TGTGCCAGCAGCTTAAGTCAGGGCACTGAAGCTTTCTTT

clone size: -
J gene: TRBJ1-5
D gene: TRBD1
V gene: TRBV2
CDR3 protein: CASSLTGSDQPQHF
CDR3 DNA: TGTGCCAGCAGTCTGACAGGGAGTGATCAGCCCCAGCATTTT

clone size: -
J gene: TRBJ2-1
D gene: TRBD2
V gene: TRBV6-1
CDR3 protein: CASRRTSGNANEQFF
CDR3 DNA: TGTGCCAGCAGGAGGACTAGCGGGAATGCGAATGAGCAGTTCTTC

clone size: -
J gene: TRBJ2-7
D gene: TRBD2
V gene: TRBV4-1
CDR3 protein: CASSGRTGLAASYEQYF
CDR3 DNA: TGCGCCAGCAGCGGAAGGACAGGACTAGCGGCATCCTACGAGCAGTACTTC

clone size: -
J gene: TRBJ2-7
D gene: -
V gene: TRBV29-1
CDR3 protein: CSVEAGSGYEQYF
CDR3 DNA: TGCAGCGTTGAGGCCGGGTCAGGGTACGAGCAGTACTTC

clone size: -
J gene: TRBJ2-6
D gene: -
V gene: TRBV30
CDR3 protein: CAWGPGFGANVLTF
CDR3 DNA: TGTGCCTGGGGCCCAGGGTTTGGGGCCAACGTCCTGACTTTC

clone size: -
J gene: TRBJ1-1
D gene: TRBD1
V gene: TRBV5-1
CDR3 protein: CASSDGQGWTEAFF
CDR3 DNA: TGCGCCAGCAGCGATGGACAGGGGTGGACTGAAGCTTTCTTT

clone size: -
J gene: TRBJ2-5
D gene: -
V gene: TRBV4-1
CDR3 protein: CASSQGQQETQYF
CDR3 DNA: TGCGCCAGCAGCCAAGGGCAACAAGAGACCCAGTACTTC

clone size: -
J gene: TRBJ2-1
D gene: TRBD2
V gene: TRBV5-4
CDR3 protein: CASSFLAGGNNEQFF
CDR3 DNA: TGTGCCAGCAGCTTCCTGGCGGGGGGGAATAATGAGCAGTTCTTC

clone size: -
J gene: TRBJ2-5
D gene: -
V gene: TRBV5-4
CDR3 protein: CASSFWSGPGQETQYF
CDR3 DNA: TGTGCCAGCAGCTTTTGGTCCGGGCCGGGGCAAGAGACCCAGTACTTC

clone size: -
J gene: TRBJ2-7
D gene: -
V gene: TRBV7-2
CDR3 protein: CASSSRQGGPYEQYF
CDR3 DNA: TGTGCCAGCAGCTCCCGACAGGGAGGCCCCTACGAGCAGTACTTC

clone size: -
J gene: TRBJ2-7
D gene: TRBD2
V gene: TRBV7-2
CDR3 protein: CASRSSGGSYEQYF
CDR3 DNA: TGTGCCAGCAGGAGTAGCGGGGGGTCCTACGAGCAGTACTTC

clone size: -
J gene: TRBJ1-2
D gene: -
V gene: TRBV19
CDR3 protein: CASSRGDANYGYTF
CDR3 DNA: TGTGCCAGTAGTCGGGGTGACGCTAACTATGGCTACACCTTC

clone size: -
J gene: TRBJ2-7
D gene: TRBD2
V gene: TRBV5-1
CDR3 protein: CASSEEGRGAYEQYF
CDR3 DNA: TGCGCCAGCAGCGAGGAGGGGAGGGGTGCCTACGAGCAGTACTTC

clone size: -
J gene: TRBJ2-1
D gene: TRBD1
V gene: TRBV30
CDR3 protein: CAWSVWTGGYNEQFF
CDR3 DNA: TGTGCCTGGAGTGTATGGACAGGGGGCTACAATGAGCAGTTCTTC

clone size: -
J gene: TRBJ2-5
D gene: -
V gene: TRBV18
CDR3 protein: CASSPRGPPETQYF
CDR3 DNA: TGTGCCAGCTCACCACGGGGGCCCCCGGAGACCCAGTACTTC